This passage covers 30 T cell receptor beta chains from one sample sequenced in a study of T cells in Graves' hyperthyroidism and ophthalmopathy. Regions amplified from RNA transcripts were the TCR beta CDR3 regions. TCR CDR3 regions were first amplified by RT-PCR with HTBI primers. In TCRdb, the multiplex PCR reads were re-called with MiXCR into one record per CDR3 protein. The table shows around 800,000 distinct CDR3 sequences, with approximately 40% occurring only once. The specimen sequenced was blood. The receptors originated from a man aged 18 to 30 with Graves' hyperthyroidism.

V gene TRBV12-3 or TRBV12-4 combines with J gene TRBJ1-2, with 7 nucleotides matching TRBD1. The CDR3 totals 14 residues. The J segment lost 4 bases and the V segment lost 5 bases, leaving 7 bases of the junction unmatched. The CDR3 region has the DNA TGTGCCAGCAGTCCACAGGGGACGGGCTATGGCTACACCTTC. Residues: CASSPQGTGYGYTF.

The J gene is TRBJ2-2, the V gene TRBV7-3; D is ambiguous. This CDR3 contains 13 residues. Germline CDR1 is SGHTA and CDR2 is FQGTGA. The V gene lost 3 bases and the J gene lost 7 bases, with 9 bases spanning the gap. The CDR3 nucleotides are TGTGCCAGCAGCTTCCTTGGGGTCGGGGAGCTGTTTTTT. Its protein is CASSFLGVGELFF. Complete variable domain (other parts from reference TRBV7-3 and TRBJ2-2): GAGVSQTPSNKVTEKGKYVELRCDPISGHTALYWYRQSLGQGPEFLIYFQGTGAADDSGLPNDRFFAVRPEGSVSTLKIQRTERGDSAVYLCASSFLGVGELFFGEGSRLTVL.

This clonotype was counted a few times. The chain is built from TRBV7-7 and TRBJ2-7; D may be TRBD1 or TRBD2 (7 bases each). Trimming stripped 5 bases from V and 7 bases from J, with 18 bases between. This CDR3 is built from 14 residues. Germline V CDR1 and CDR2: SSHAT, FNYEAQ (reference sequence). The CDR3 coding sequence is TGTGCCAGCAGCCCGGGGAGGGGGCCGGGGGAGCAGTACTTC. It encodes CASSPGRGPGEQYF.

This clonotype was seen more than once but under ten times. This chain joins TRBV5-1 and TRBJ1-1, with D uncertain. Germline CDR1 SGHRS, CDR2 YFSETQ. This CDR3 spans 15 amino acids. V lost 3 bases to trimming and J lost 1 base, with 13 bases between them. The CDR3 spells CASSSLPDGNTEAFF. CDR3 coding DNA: TGCGCCAGCAGCTCGCTCCCAGACGGGAACACTGAAGCTTTCTTT. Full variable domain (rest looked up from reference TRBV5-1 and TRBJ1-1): KAGVTQTPRYLIKTRGQQVTLSCSPISGHRSVSWYQQTPGQGLQFLFEYFSETQRNKGNFPGRFSGRQFSNSRSEMNVSTLELGDSALYLCASSSLPDGNTEAFFGQGTRLTVV.

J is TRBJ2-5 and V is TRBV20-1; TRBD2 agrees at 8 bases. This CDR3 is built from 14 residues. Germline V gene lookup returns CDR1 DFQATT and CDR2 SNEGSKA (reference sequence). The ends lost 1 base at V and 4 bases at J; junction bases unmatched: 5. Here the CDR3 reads CSARVGLAGETQYF. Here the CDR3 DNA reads TGCAGTGCTAGAGTGGGCCTAGCGGGAGAGACCCAGTACTTC.

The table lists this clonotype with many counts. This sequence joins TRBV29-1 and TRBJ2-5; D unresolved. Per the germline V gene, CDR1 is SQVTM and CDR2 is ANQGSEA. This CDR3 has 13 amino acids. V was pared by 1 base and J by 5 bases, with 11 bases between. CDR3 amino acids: CSVEGVLGETQYF. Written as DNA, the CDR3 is TGCAGCGTTGAAGGGGTGCTCGGGGAGACCCAGTACTTC.

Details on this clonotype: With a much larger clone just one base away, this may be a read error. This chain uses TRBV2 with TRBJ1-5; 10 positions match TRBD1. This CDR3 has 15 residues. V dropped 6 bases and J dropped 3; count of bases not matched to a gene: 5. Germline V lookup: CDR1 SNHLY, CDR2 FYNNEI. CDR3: CASRQTGGFNQPQHF. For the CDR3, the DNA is TGTGCCAGCAGGCAGACAGGGGGCTTCAATCAGCCCCAGCATTTT.

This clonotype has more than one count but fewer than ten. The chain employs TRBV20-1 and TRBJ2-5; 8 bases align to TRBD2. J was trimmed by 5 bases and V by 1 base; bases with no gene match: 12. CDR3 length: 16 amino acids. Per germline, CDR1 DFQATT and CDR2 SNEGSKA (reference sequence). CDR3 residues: CSARGTPSGPGETQYF. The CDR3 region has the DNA TGCAGTGCTAGAGGGACCCCTAGCGGGCCAGGGGAGACCCAGTACTTC.

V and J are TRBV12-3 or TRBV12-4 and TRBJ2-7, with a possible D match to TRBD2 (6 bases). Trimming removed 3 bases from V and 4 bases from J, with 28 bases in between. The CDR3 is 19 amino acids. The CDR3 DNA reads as TGTGCCAGCAGTTTGGGAAAGACAGAAGTAAGGCGGGACCTATACGAGCAGTACTTC. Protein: CASSLGKTEVRRDLYEQYF.

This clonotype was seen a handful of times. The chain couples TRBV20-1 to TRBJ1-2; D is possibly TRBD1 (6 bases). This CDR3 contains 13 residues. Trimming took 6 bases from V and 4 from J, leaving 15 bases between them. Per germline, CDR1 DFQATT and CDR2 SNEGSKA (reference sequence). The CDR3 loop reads CSAGGGASYGYTF. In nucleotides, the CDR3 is TGCAGTGCCGGGGGGGGGGCTAGCTATGGCTACACCTTC.

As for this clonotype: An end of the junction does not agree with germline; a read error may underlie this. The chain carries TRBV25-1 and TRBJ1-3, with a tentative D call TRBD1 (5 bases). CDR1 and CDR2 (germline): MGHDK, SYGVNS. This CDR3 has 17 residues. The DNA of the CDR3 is TGCGCCAGCAGCCAAGACGGGGGGAAAGGATCTGGAAACACCATATATTTT. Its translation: CASSQDGGKGSGNTIYF.

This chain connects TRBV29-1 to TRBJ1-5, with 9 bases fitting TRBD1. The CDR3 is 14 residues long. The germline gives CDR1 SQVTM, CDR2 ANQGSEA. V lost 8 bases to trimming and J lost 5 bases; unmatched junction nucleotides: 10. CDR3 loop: CSFAWTGDDQPQHF. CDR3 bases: TGCAGCTTTGCTTGGACAGGGGACGATCAGCCCCAGCATTTT.

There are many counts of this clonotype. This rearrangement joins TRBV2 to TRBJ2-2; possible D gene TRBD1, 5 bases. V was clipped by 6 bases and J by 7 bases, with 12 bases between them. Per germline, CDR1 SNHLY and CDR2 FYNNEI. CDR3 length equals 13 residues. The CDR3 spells CASRPQGDGELFF. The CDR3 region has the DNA TGTGCCAGCAGACCCCAGGGCGACGGGGAGCTGTTTTTT.

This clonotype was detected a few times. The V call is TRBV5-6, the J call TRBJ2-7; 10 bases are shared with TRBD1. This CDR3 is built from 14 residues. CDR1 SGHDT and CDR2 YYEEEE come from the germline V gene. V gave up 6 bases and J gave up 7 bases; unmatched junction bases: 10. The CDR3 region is CASTVGTGVWEQYF. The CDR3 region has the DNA TGTGCCAGCACCGTGGGGACAGGGGTTTGGGAGCAGTACTTC.

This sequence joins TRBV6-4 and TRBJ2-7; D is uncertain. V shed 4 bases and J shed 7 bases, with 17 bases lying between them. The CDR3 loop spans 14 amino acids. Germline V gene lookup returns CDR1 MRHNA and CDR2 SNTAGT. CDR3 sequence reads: CASSARDSMYEQYF. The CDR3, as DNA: TGTGCCAGCAGTGCCCGAGACTCCATGTATGAGCAGTACTTC.

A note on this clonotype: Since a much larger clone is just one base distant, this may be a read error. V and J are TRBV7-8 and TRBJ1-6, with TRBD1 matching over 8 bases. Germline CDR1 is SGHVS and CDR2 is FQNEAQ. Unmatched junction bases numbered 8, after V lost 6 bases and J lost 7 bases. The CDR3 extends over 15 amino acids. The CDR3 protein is CASRPGTGRNSPLHF. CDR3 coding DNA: TGTGCCAGCAGGCCGGGGACAGGCCGGAATTCACCCCTCCACTTT.

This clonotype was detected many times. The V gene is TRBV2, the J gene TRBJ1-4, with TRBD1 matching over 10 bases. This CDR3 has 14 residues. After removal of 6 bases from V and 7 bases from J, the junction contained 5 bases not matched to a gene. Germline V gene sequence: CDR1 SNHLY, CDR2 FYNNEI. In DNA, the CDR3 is TGTGCCAGCAGCCCGACAGGGGGCCCTGAAAAACTGTTTTTT. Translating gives CASSPTGGPEKLFF.

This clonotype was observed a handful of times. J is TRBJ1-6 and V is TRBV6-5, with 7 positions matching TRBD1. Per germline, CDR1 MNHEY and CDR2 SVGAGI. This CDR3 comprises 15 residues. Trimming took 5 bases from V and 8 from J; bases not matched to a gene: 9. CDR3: CASSQGGGGYSPLHF. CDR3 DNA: TGTGCCAGCAGTCAGGGGGGGGGAGGTTATTCACCCCTCCACTTT.

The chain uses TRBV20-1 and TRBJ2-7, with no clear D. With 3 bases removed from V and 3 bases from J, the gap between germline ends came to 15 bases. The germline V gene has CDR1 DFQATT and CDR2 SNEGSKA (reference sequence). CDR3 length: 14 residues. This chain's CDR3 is CSARDGEEFYEQYF. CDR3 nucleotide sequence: TGCAGTGCTAGGGATGGGGAAGAGTTCTACGAGCAGTACTTC.

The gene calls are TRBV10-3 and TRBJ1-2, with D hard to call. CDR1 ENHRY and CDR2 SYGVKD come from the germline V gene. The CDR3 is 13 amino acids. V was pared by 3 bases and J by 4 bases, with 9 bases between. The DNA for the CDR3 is TGTGCCATCAGTGAAGGCTTCGGCTATGGCTACACCTTC. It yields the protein CAISEGFGYGYTF.

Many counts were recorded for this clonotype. CDR3 in DNA: TGTGCCAGCCTCCACCAGGGTCCGGGACAGCCCGACTATGGCTACACCTTC. Protein sequence: CASLHQGPGQPDYGYTF. This sequence joins TRBV7-9 and TRBJ1-2; 7 bases are a match to TRBD1. This CDR3 is built from 17 residues. After removal of 8 bases from V and 3 bases from J, the junction contained 18 bases not matched to a gene. Looked up from germline, CDR1 is SEHNR and CDR2 is FQNEAQ (reference sequence).

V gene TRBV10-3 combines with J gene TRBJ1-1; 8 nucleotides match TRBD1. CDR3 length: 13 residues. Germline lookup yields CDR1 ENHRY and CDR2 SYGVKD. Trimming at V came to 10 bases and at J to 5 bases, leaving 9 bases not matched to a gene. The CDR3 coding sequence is TGTGCCAACAGGGGGACGTCGGGAACTGAAGCTTTCTTT. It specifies CANRGTSGTEAFF.

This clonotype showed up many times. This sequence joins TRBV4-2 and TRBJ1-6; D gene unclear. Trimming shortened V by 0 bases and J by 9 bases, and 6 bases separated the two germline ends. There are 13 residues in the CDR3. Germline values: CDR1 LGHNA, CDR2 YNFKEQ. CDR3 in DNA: TGTGCCAGCAGCCAAGAAGAGGGTTCACCCCTCCACTTT. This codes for CASSQEEGSPLHF.

The CDR3 coding sequence is TGCGCCAGCAGCCAAGTCACAGGGAGTCGCGAGCAGTACTTC. Translated, it gives CASSQVTGSREQYF. The chain employs TRBV4-1 and TRBJ2-7; a possible D gene is TRBD1 (6 bases). Trimming took off 1 base at V and 6 bases at J, with 13 bases between the two ends. Germline V gene sequence: CDR1 MGHRA, CDR2 YSYEKL. The CDR3 consists of 14 residues.

The CDR3 nucleotides are TGTGCCAGCAGCCAAGAACGGAATAGCTTGAACACTGAAGCTTTCTTT. It codes for CASSQERNSLNTEAFF. The chain couples TRBV14 to TRBJ1-1; D gene unclear. With 0 bases removed from V and 0 bases from J, the gap between germline ends came to 11 bases. Germline CDR1 is SGHDN and CDR2 is FVKESK. The CDR3 consists of 16 residues. The entire variable domain, with the rest obtained from reference TRBV14 and TRBJ1-1, is as follows: EAGVTQFPSHSVIEKGQTVTLRCDPISGHDNLYWYRRVMGKEIKFLLHFVKESKQDESGMPNNRFLAERTGGTYSTLKVQPAELEDSGVYFCASSQERNSLNTEAFFGQGTRLTVV.

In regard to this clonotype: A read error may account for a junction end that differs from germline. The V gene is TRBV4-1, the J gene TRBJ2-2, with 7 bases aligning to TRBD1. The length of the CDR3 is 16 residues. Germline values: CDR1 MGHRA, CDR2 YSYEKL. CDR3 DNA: TGTGCCAGCAGCCCAAGTCAAGGGGGCCAAGGCGGGGAGCTGTTTTTT. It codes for CASSPSQGGQGGELFF.

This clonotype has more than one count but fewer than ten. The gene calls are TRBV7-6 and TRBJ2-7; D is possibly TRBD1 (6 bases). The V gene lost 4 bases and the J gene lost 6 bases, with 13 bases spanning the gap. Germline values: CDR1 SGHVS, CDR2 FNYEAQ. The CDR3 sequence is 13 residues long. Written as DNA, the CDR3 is TGTGCCAGCAGCTCAGCCGGGACACTCGAGCAGTACTTC. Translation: CASSSAGTLEQYF.

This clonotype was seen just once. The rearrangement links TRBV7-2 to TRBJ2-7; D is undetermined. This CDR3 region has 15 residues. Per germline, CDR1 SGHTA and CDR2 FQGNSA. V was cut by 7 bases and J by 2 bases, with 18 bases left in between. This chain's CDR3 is CASIRVANSPYEQYF. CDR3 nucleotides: TGTGCCAGCATTCGGGTCGCCAATTCTCCCTACGAGCAGTACTTC.

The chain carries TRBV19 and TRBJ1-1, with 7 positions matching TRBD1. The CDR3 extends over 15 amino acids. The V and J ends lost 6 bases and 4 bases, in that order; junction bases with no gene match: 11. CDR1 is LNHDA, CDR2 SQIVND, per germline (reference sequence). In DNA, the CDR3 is TGTGCCAGTAGCCTGACAGGGTTTGGTCCCACTGAAGCTTTCTTT. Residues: CASSLTGFGPTEAFF.

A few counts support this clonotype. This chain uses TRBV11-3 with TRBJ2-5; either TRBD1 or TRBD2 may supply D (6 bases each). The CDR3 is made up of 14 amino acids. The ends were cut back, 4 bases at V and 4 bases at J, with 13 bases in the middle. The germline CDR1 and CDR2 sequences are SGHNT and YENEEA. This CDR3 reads CASSSGRGGETQYF. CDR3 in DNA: TGTGCCAGCAGCTCCGGGAGAGGGGGAGAGACCCAGTACTTC.